Listed below are T cell receptor beta chains from one sample, sequenced in a study of cytomegalovirus exposure and HLA in healthy donors. Clones were read by immunoSEQ multiplex PCR, and TCRdb kept only the in-frame ones, dropping some. The repertoire consists of 95,000 to 150,000 clones, with roughly 80% occurring once and the leading ten covering more than 2%. Sequences were obtained from PBMCs. These TCRs come from a man under 40 in good health and CMV-seronegative. CDR3s include the opening cysteine and the closing phenylalanine or tryptophan. A D gene is named only where the DNA matches it firmly. Clone size is shown for a subset of rows, as once, few, many or a class of expanded clone.

NA | 13 | TRBJ2-5 | TRBD1 | TRBV2 | CASSFDRAGEQYF
NA | 15 | TRBJ2-7 | TRBD1 | TRBV4-1 | CASSQDKGGAFKQYF
NA | 16 | TRBJ2-7 | NA | TRBV7-9 | CASSPSGGGATYEQYF
NA | 13 | TRBJ1-1 | TRBD1 | TRBV29-1 | CSVSTGTGAEAFF
NA | 15 | TRBJ2-7 | NA | TRBV6-5 | CASSYSDPGRDEQYF
NA | 16 | TRBJ2-2 | TRBD2 | TRBV11-2 | CASSARLASNTGELFF
few | 17 | TRBJ2-5 | TRBD2 | TRBV11-2 | CASSLVALASGQETQYF
NA | 18 | TRBJ2-3 | NA | TRBV7-2 | CASSRLPKGGRSTDTQYF
few | 11 | TRBJ2-2 | TRBD2 | TRBV6-6 | CARGGSGELFF
once | 16 | TRBJ2-1 | TRBD2 | TRBV7-2 | CASSHSIAGGENEQFF
once | 14 | TRBJ1-1 | TRBD1 | TRBV6-5 | CASSYDRANTEAFF
NA | 11 | TRBJ2-5 | NA | TRBV5-4 | CASSRQETQYF
NA | 16 | TRBJ2-1 | TRBD2 | TRBV4-3 | CASSQRTSGVYNEQFF
NA | 16 | TRBJ2-1 | NA | TRBV19 | CASSRQRRLLLDEQFF
NA | 15 | TRBJ1-2 | TRBD1 | TRBV9 | CASSLYFTGGDGYTF
NA | 13 | TRBJ2-7 | NA | TRBV6-5 | CASSYSGIYEQYF
once | 15 | TRBJ2-5 | NA | TRBV15 | CATSRDWRIQETQYF
NA | 15 | TRBJ2-3 | NA | TRBV9 | CASSSTASSTDTQYF
NA | 14 | TRBJ2-7 | NA | TRBV7-9 | CASSRGADYYEQYF
NA | 16 | TRBJ2-6 | NA | TRBV9 | CASSARLGTGANGLTF
NA | 15 | TRBJ2-1 | NA | TRBV6-1 | CASRMLGGAGNEQFF
NA | 12 | TRBJ2-1 | NA | TRBV5-1 | CASSPNRNEQFF
few | 16 | TRBJ1-1 | NA | TRBV7-2 | CASSPFPRGMNTEAFF
NA | 13 | TRBJ1-5 | NA | TRBV7-2 | CASSFWATEPQHF
NA | 12 | TRBJ2-4 | NA | TRBV28 | CASSLQANIQYF
NA | 17 | TRBJ2-2 | TRBD2 | TRBV19 | CASSPSRRGGSTGELFF
NA | 16 | TRBJ2-5 | TRBD2 | TRBV15 | CATSPSARGSLETQYF
NA | 15 | TRBJ2-1 | NA | TRBV27 | CASSFRRSPHNEQFF
once | 15 | TRBJ2-5 | TRBD1 | TRBV28 | CASASTRDRGETQYF
once | 17 | TRBJ2-5 | TRBD2 | TRBV4-1 | CASSLQRGAGGLETQYF
few | 13 | TRBJ2-2 | NA | TRBV7-2 | CASSLGLLGELFF
NA | 17 | TRBJ2-2 | NA | TRBV19 | CASSIDRGTQNTGELFF
NA | 14 | TRBJ2-1 | TRBD1 | TRBV29-1 | CSVGRQGWNNEQFF
NA | 12 | TRBJ1-6 | NA | TRBV4-2 | CASSQLNSPLHF
NA | 15 | TRBJ1-2 | TRBD1 | TRBV2 | CASSDVGQGNYGYTF
NA | 14 | TRBJ2-7 | TRBD1 | TRBV29-1 | CSANTGTGGSEQYF
NA | 16 | TRBJ1-5 | NA | TRBV27 | CASSPMGGASNQPQHF
NA | 15 | TRBJ2-7 | TRBD2 | TRBV19 | CASSILAGGAYEQYF
once | 14 | TRBJ2-4 | TRBD1 | TRBV5-4 | CASGRDRGLNSQYF
NA | 13 | TRBJ1-6 | NA | TRBV6-1 | CASLLYAASPLHF
NA | 11 | TRBJ2-7 | NA | TRBV6-5 | CASSQGFEWYF
once | 14 | TRBJ1-1 | NA | TRBV12-5 | CASGFEGYDTEAFF
NA | 15 | TRBJ2-7 | TRBD1 | TRBV2 | CASRARGQVYYEQYF
NA | 16 | TRBJ2-3 | TRBD2 | TRBV27 | CASSLSSGDGTDTQYF
NA | 16 | TRBJ2-7 | TRBD1 | TRBV11-2 | CASSLAGQGVLYEQYF
NA | 13 | TRBJ2-7 | NA | TRBV5-6 | CASSLMGRYEQYF
NA | 13 | TRBJ1-2 | NA | TRBV27 | CASSLNGNYGYTF
NA | 18 | TRBJ2-3 | TRBD1 | TRBV14 | CASSQIPFGTGSTDTQYF
NA | 17 | TRBJ1-2 | NA | TRBV5-4 | CASSLESNRLTFYGYTF
few | 12 | TRBJ2-7 | NA | TRBV28 | CASSLSTAGQYF
NA | 17 | TRBJ1-3 | TRBD1 | TRBV18 | CASSLLRQGSSGNTIYF
NA | 18 | TRBJ2-3 | TRBD2 | TRBV19 | CASTPTSGGGFGTDTQYF